This record concerns one T cell receptor (beta chain) sequence. Its antigen is as yet unknown. With 60 Vbeta and 13 Jbeta primers, the PCR was carried out. Sequencing was performed with immunoSEQ multiplex PCR; in TCRdb, only in-frame clones are kept and a portion is missing. The sample records about 160,000 clones, around 77% being singletons. This entry belongs to a study of cytomegalovirus exposure and HLA in healthy donors. Notes on the study in general: In a later analysis, at a false discovery rate of 0.05, 16,951 TCR beta sequences matched HLA alleles. Later analysis indicated greater clonal expansion among HLA-associated TCR beta chains than among equally common other chains. A later analysis found TCR association rates differed by HLA locus, highest for DRB1 and lowest for HLA-C. CMV serostatus was the sole immune exposure data available.

CDR1 and CDR2 from the germline V gene are GTSNPN and SVGIG (reference sequence). The CDR3 has 12 amino acids. V was clipped by 0 bases and J by 4 bases, with 6 bases between them. This TCR came from a man in his sixties in good health and CMV-seronegative. The sequenced sample consisted of PBMCs. V and J are TRBV30 and TRBJ2-5, with D possibly TRBD2 on 5 matching bases. The DNA of the CDR3 is TGTGCCTGGAGTGTCGCGGGAGAGACCCAGTACTTC. As protein: CAWSVAGETQYF.